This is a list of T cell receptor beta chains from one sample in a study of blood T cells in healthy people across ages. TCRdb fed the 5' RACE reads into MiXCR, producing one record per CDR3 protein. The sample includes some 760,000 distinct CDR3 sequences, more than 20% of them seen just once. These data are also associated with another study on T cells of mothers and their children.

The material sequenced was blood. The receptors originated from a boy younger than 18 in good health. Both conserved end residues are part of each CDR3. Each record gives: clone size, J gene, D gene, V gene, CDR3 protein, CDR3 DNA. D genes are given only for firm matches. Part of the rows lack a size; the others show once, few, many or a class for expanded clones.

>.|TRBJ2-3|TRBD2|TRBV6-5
CASRPPAGGQDTQYF
TGTGCCAGCAGACCCCCGGCGGGGGGGCAAGATACGCAGTATTTT
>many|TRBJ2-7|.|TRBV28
CASSLRGYSSYEQYF
TGTGCCAGCAGTTTAAGGGGGTATAGCTCCTACGAGCAGTACTTC
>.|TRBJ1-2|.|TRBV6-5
CASRTKGLGYTF
TGTGCCAGCAGAACCAAGGGGTTGGGCTACACCTTC
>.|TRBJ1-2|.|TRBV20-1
CSARERGPGAVRKNYGYTF
TGCAGTGCTAGAGAAAGAGGACCGGGGGCAGTTCGAAAAAACTATGGCTACACCTTC
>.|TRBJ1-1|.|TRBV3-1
CASSPTSSGTTEAFF
TGTGCCAGCAGCCCAACGAGCTCAGGGACGACTGAAGCTTTCTTT
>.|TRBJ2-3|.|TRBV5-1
CASSFVPWADTQYF
TGCGCCAGCAGCTTCGTCCCCTGGGCAGATACGCAGTATTTT
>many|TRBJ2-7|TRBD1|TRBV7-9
CASSPRTGYEQYF
TGTGCCAGCAGTCCACGGACAGGTTACGAGCAGTACTTC
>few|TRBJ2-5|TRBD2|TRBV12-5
CASGAGRSGLQETQYF
TGTGCTAGTGGTGCGGGGCGTAGCGGGCTTCAAGAGACCCAGTACTTC
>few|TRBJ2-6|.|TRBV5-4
CASSLSVDSGANVLTF
TGTGCCAGCAGCCTTAGCGTCGACTCTGGGGCCAACGTCCTGACTTTC
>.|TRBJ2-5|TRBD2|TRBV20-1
CSAFKTSGYQETQYF
TGCAGTGCTTTCAAGACTAGCGGGTACCAAGAGACCCAGTACTTC
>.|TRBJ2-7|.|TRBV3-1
CASSKTVSYEQYF
TGTGCCAGCAGCAAAACAGTATCCTACGAGCAGTACTTC
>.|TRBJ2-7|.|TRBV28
CASSSLTGDYEQYF
TGTGCCAGCAGTTCCTTGACAGGCGACTACGAGCAGTACTTC
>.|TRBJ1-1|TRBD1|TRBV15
CATSRGRDRNTEAFF
TGTGCCACCAGCAGAGGGAGGGACAGGAACACTGAAGCTTTCTTT
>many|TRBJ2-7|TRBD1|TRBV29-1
CSAGTGAYEQYF
TGCAGCGCCGGGACAGGTGCCTACGAGCAGTACTTC
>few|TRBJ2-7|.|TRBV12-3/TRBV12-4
CASSPDTGHEQYF
TGTGCCAGCAGTCCTGATACAGGACACGAGCAGTACTTC
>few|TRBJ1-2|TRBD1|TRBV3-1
CASSQELTGVDGYTF
TGTGCCAGCAGCCAAGAACTGACAGGGGTCGATGGCTACACCTTC
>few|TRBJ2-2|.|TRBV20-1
CSATPPTRGETGELFF
TGCAGTGCAACACCACCCACCCGCGGGGAAACCGGGGAGCTGTTTTTT
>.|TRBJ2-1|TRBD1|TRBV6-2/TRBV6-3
CANSYTHGTGAYNEQFF
TGTGCCAACAGTTATACCCACGGGACAGGGGCCTACAATGAGCAGTTCTTC
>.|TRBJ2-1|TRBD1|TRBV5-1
CASSPTGTGEENEQFF
TGCGCCAGCAGCCCGACCGGGACAGGGGAGGAGAATGAGCAGTTCTTC
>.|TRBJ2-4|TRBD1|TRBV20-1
CSAVFRQGDDIQYF
TGCAGTGCTGTTTTCCGACAGGGGGACGACATTCAGTACTTC
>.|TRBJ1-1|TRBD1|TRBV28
CASNDRGRGTEAFF
TGTGCCAGCAACGACAGGGGTAGGGGCACTGAAGCTTTCTTT
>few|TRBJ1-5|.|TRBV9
CASSVGVHNQPQHF
TGTGCCAGCAGCGTAGGGGTCCACAATCAGCCCCAGCATTTT
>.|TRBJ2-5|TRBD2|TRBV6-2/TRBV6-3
CASRPLGLAGASEFF
TGTGCCAGCAGACCCCTTGGACTAGCGGGAGCGAGTGAGTTCTTC
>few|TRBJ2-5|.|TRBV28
CASSSTGTAIQETQYF
TGTGCCAGCAGTTCTACAGGGACTGCTATCCAAGAGACCCAGTACTTC
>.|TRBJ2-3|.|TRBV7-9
CASSLVPSGDTQCF
TGTGCCAGCAGCTTAGTCCCGTCGGGAGATACGCAGTGTTTT
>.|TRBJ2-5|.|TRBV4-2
CASSQERTEQETQYF
TGTGCCAGCAGCCAAGAAAGAACAGAACAAGAGACCCAGTACTTC
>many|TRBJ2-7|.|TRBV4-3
CASSQDELREQYF
TGCGCCAGCAGCCAAGACGAACTACGCGAGCAGTACTTC
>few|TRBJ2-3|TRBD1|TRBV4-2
CASRQVGQGISTDTQYF
TGTGCCAGCAGGCAAGTGGGACAGGGTATCAGCACAGATACGCAGTATTTT
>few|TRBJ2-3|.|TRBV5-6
CASSLAGLLTVGTQYF
TGTGCCAGCAGCTTGGCGGGGCTACTCACCGTCGGTACGCAGTATTTT
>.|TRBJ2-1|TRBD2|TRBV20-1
CSAPGLVGNEQFF
TGCAGTGCCCCGGGACTAGTCGGCAATGAGCAGTTCTTC
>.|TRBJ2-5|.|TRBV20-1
CSAMGLRTLTETQYF
TGCAGTGCTATGGGACTTCGTACTCTAACCGAGACCCAGTACTTC
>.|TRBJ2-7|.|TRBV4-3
CASSQEVLGQSYEQYF
TGCGCCAGCAGCCAAGAGGTGCTCGGACAGTCCTACGAGCAGTACTTC
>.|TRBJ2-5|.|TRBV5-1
CASSLGGLTKETQYF
TGCGCCAGCAGCTTGGGGGGGCTTACGAAAGAGACCCAGTACTTC
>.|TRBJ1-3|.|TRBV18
CASSVGSSGNTIYF
TGTGCCAGCTCGGTCGGGAGCTCTGGAAACACCATATATTTT
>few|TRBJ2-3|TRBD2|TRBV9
CASSSTSGSGPDTQYF
TGTGCCAGCAGCTCGACTAGCGGGAGTGGCCCAGATACGCAGTATTTT
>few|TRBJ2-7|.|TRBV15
CASDSSPYEQYF
TGTGCCTCCGACAGCTCTCCCTACGAGCAGTACTTC
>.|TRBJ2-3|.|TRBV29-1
CSVEGTEDEDTQYF
TGCAGCGTTGAAGGGACAGAAGATGAAGATACGCAGTATTTT
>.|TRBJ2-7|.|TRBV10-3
CATSQGLDRYEQYF
TGTGCCACCAGTCAGGGGCTAGACCGCTACGAGCAGTACTTC
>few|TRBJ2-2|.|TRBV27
CASSSDGDTGELFF
TGTGCCAGCAGTTCCGACGGGGACACCGGGGAGCTGTTTTTT
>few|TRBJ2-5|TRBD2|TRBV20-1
CSAPGLSARETQYF
TGCAGTGCTCCGGGACTAAGTGCGCGGGAGACCCAGTACTTC
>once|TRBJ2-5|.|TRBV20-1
CSARGLSGQGDETQYF
TGCAGTGCTAGAGGTCTTTCCGGACAAGGGGATGAGACCCAGTACTTC
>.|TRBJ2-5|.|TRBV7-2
CASRSPGVETQYF
TGTGCCAGCAGGTCTCCGGGAGTTGAGACCCAGTACTTC
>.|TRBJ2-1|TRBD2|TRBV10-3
CAIGTSGSMAEQFF
TGTGCCATCGGGACTAGCGGGAGTATGGCTGAGCAGTTCTTC
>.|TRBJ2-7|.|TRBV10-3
CAIRELPYEQYF
TGTGCCATCAGGGAACTTCCCTACGAGCAGTACTTC
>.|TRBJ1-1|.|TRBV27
CASRGEGTTGEAFF
TGTGCCAGCAGAGGCGAGGGGACCACCGGTGAAGCTTTCTTT
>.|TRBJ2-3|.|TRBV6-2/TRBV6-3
CASSYSTLDTQYF
TGTGCCAGCAGTTACTCGACGCTGGATACGCAGTATTTT
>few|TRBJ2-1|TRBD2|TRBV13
CASSQRGGWTNNEQFF
TGTGCCAGCAGCCAACGGGGGGGGTGGACAAACAATGAGCAGTTCTTC
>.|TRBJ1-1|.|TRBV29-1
CSVRIVGNTEAFF
TGCAGCGTTCGGATTGTCGGGAACACTGAAGCTTTCTTT
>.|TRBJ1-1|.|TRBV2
CASSEFGPVGGGTEAFF
TGTGCCAGCAGTGAATTTGGACCGGTAGGGGGGGGCACTGAAGCTTTCTTT